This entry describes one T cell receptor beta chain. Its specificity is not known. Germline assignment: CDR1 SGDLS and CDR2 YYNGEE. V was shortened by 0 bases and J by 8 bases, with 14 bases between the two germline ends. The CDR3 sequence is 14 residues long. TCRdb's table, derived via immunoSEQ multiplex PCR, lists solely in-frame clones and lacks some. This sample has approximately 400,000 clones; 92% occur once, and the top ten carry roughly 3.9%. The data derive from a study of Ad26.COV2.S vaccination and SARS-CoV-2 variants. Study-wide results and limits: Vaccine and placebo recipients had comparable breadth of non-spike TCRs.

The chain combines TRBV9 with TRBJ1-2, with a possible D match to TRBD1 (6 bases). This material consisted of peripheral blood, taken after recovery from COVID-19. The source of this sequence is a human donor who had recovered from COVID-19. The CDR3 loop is CASSVEQGERGYTF. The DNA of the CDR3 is TGTGCCAGCAGCGTAGAACAGGGCGAGCGGGGCTACACCTTC.